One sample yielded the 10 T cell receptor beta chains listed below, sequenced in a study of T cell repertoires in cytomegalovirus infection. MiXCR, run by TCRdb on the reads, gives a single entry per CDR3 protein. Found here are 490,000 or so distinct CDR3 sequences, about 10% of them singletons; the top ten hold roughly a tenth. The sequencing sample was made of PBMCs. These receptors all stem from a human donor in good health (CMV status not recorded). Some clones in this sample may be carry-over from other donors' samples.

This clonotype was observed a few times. The CDR3 spells CASSFRGTTNEKLFF. In DNA, the CDR3 is TGTGCCAGCAGTTTTCGCGGGACAACTAATGAAAAACTGTTTTTT. The chain is built from TRBV6-1 and TRBJ1-4; D not resolved. Between the trimmed V and J ends, which lost 5 bases and 0 bases, there was a span of 10 bases. The CDR3 runs 15 residues. From germline, CDR1 is MNHNS and CDR2 SASEGT.

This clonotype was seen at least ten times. The CDR3 loop is CASSPRGGGSGNTIYF. In DNA form, the CDR3 reads TGTGCCAGCAGCCCCCGGGGAGGGGGCTCTGGAAACACCATATATTTT. This chain uses TRBV7-2 with TRBJ1-3; tentative D call: TRBD1 (6 bases). The CDR3 contains 16 residues. V lost 5 bases and J 0 bases, leaving 14 bases between the germline ends. The germline gives CDR1 SGHTA, CDR2 FQGNSA.

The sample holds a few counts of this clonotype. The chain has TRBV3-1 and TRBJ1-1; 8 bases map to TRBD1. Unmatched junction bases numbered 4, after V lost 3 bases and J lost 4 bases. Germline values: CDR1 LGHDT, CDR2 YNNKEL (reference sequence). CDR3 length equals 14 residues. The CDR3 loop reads CASSHGDRGTEAFF. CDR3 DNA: TGTGCCAGCAGCCACGGAGACAGGGGCACTGAAGCTTTCTTT.

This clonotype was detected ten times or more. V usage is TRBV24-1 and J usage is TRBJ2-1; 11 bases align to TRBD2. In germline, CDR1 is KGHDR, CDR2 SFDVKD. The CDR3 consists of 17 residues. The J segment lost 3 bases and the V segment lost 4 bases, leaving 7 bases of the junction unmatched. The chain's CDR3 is CATSDHSGRAVYNEQFF. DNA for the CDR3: TGTGCCACCAGTGACCATAGCGGGAGGGCCGTCTACAATGAGCAGTTCTTC.

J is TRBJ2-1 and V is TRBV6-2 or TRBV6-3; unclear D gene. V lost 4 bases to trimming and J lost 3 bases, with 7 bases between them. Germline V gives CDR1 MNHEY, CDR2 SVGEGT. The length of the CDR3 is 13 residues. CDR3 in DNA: TGTGCCAGCAGTTTGACTGACTACAATGAGCAGTTCTTC. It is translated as CASSLTDYNEQFF.

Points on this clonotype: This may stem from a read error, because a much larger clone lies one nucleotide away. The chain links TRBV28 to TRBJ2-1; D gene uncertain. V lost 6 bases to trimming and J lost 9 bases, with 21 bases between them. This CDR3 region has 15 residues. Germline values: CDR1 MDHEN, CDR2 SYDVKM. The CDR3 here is CASRTGPSRRSEQFF. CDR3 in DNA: TGTGCCAGCAGAACCGGGCCCTCGAGGCGCAGTGAGCAGTTCTTC.

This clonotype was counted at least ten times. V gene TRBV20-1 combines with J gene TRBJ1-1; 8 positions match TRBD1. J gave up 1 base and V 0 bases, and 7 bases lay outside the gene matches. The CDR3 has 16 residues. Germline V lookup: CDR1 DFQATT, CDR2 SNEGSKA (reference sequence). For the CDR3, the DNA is TGCAGTGCTAGAGAGAGAGGGACAGGAGGGAACACTGAAGCTTTCTTT. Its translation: CSARERGTGGNTEAFF.

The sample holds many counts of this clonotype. Here the CDR3 reads CASSRGIGTLYSNQPQHF. CDR3 DNA sequence: TGCGCCAGCAGCCGAGGAATCGGGACACTTTATAGCAATCAGCCCCAGCATTTT. The rearrangement uses TRBV4-1 and TRBJ1-5; D possibly corresponds to TRBD1 (6 bases). This CDR3 region has 18 residues. The germline V gene encodes CDR1 MGHRA and CDR2 YSYEKL. Trimming pared 4 bases from V and 0 bases from J, leaving 19 bases between.

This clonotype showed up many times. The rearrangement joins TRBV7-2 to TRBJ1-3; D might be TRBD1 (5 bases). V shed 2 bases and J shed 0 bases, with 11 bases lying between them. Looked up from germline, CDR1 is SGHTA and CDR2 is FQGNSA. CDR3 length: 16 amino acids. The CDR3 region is CASSLTGRNSGNTIYF. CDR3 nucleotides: TGTGCCAGCAGCTTAACAGGACGGAACTCTGGAAACACCATATATTTT.

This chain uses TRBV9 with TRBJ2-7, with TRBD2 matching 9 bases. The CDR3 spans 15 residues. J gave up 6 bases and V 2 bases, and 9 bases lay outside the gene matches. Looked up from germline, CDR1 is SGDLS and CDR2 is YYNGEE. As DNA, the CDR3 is TGTGCCAGCAGCGTCGGAGGGACTAGCACCTCCGAGCAGTACTTC. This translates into CASSVGGTSTSEQYF.